This entry describes one T cell receptor (beta chain). This specimen comes from a study of blood T cell repertoires in COVID-19. Original analysis: The authors estimated nucleated cell counts from reference gene primer amplification. The repertoire was sequenced with immunoSEQ multiplex PCR; TCRdb's copy has only in-frame clones and lacks some. V and J calls and clone size come straight from that table; D and trimming were deduced from the DNA. The sample consists of roughly 110,000 clones, approximately 90% of them appearing once. This receptor was identified in a woman aged 25 to 39 with acute or convalescent COVID-19. Sequencing was done on a sample of peripheral blood.

CDR3 in amino acids: CASSSGAMGWSTEAFF. CDR3 nucleotides: TGTGCCAGCAGTTCCGGTGCCATGGGCTGGTCCACTGAAGCTTTCTTT. The chain joins TRBV28 to TRBJ1-1; D not resolved. The CDR3 spans 16 residues. Trimming stripped 4 bases from V and 4 bases from J, with 19 bases between. CDR1 is MDHEN and CDR2 is SYDVKM in the germline V gene.